This section outlines one TCR beta chain sequence together with its context. The target antigen is unknown. Diagnosis rested on symptoms, serum thyroxine and TRAb, thyroid ultrasound, and orbital computed tomography. TCR beta CDR3 regions were amplified from RNA. HTBI primers drove first-round RT-PCR of the TCR CDR3. Using its own MiXCR run on the multiplex PCR reads, TCRdb lists one record per CDR3 protein. Of approximately 600,000 distinct CDR3 sequences listed, around 15% were seen once; the top ten hold about 3.9%. The data belong to a study of T cells in Graves' hyperthyroidism and ophthalmopathy. Study-wide points: Prediction of ophthalmopathy progression came a median roughly 6.7 months pre-onset.

The V gene lost 5 bases and the J gene lost 0 bases, with 11 bases spanning the gap. Germline V lookup: CDR1 LNHDA, CDR2 SQIVND (reference sequence). This CDR3 comprises 15 residues. The specimen was blood. The chain couples TRBV19 to TRBJ1-5; no clear D gene. The source of this sequence is a woman in her thirties or forties with Graves' ophthalmopathy. Here the CDR3 reads CASSPLHYSNQPQHF. CDR3 bases: TGTGCCAGTAGTCCACTACATTATAGCAATCAGCCCCAGCATTTT.